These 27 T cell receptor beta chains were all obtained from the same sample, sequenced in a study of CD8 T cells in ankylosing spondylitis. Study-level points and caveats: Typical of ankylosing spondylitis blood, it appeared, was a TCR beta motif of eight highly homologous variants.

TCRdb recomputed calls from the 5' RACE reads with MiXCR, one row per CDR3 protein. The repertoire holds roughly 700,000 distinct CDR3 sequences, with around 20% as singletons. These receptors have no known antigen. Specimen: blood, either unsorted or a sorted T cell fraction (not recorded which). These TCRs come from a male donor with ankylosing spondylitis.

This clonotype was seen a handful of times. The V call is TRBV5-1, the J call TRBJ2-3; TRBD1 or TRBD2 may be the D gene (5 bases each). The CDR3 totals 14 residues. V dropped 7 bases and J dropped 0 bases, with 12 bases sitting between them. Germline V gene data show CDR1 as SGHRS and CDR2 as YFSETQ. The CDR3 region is CASALGTSTDTQYF. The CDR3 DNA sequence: TGCGCCAGCGCCCTGGGGACCAGCACAGATACGCAGTATTTT.

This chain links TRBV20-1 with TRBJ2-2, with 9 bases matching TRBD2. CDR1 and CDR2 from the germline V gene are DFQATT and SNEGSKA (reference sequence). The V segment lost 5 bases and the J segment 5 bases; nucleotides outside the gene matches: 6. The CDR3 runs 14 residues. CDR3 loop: CSAGLAGITGELFF. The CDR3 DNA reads TGCAGTGCTGGCCTAGCGGGGATTACCGGGGAGCTGTTTTTT.

CDR3 loop: CSPLWRGSGGGDTQYF. The CDR3 nucleotides are TGCAGCCCGTTGTGGCGAGGGAGCGGGGGTGGGGATACGCAGTATTTT. This rearrangement joins TRBV29-1 to TRBJ2-3, with 8 bases identical to TRBD2. Looked up from germline, CDR1 is SQVTM and CDR2 is ANQGSEA. There are 16 residues in the CDR3. Unmatched junction bases numbered 19, after V lost 8 bases and J lost 6 bases.

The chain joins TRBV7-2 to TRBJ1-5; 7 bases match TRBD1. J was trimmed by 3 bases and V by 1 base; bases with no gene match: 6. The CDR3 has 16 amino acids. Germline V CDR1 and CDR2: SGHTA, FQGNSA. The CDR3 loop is CASSLGPGTVNQPQHF. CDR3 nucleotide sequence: TGTGCCAGCAGCTTAGGACCCGGGACAGTCAATCAGCCCCAGCATTTT.

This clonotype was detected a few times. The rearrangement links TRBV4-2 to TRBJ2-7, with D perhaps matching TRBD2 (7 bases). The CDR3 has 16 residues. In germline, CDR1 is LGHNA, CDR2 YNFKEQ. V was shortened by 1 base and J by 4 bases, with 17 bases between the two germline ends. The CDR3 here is CASSQARGGPRYEQYF. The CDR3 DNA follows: TGTGCCAGCAGCCAAGCAAGGGGGGGGCCTCGGTACGAGCAGTACTTC.

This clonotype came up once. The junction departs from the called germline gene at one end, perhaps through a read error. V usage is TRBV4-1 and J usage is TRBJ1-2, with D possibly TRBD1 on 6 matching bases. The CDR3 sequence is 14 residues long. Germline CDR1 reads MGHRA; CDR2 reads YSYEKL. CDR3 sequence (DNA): TGCGCCAGCAGCCAAGATGGTCAGGGGACAACCAAGAATTTC. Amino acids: CASSQDGQGTTKNF.

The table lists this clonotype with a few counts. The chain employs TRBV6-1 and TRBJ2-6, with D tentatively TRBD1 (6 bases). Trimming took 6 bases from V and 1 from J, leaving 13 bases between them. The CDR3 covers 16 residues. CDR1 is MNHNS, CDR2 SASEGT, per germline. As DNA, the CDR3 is TGTGCCAGCAGGGCAGGGGAGAAGTCTGGGGCCAACGTCCTGACTTTC. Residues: CASRAGEKSGANVLTF.

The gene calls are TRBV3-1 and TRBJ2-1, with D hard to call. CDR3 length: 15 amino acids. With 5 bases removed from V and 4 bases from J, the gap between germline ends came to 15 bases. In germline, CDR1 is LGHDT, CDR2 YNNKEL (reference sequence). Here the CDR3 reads CASSIMRGGYNEQFF. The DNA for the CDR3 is TGTGCCAGCAGCATAATGAGAGGCGGATACAATGAGCAGTTCTTC.

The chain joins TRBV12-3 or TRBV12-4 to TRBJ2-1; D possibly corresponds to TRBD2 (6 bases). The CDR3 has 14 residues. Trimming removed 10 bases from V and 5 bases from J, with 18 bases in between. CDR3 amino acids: CATLEAGSHNEQFF. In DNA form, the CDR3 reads TGTGCCACCCTTGAGGCCGGGAGCCACAATGAGCAGTTCTTC.

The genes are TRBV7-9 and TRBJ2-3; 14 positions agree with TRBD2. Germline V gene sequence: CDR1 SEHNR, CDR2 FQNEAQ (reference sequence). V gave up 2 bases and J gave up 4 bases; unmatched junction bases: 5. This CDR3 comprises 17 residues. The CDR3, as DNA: TGTGCCAGCAGCTTACGGACTAGCGGGAGGTCTTCAGATACGCAGTATTTT. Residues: CASSLRTSGRSSDTQYF.

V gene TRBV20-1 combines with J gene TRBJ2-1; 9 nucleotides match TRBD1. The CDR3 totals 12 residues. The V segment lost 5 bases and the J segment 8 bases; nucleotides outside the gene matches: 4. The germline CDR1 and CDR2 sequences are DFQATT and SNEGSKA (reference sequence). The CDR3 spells CSALQGAHEQFF. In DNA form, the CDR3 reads TGCAGTGCTTTACAGGGGGCCCATGAGCAGTTCTTC.

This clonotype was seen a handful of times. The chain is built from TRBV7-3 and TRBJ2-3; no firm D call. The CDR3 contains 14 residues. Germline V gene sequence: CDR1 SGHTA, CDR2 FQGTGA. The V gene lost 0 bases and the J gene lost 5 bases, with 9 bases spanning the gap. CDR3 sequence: CASSLTGPGDTQYF. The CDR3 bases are TGTGCCAGCAGCTTAACGGGCCCGGGAGATACGCAGTATTTT.

The CDR3 here is CASNPGLRQPQHF. The CDR3 DNA follows: TGCGCCAGCAATCCAGGACTTCGGCAGCCCCAGCATTTT. The chain employs TRBV10-2 and TRBJ1-5, with no clear D. The V and J ends lost 7 bases and 7 bases respectively, with 14 bases between them. CDR1 WSHSY and CDR2 SAAADI come from the germline V gene. The CDR3 extends over 13 amino acids.

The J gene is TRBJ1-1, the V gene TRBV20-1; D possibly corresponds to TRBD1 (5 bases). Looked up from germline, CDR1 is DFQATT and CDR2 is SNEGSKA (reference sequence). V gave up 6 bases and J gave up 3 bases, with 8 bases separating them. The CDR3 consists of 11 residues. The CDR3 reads CSAGPDTEAFF. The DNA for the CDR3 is TGCAGTGCGGGACCGGACACTGAAGCTTTCTTT.

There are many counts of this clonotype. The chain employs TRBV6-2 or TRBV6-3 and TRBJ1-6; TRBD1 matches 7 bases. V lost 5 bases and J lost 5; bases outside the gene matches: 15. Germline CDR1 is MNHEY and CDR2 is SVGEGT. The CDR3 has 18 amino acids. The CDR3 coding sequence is TGTGCCAGCAGTCCTCACTTGACAGGGCGTTCGAATAATTCACCCCTCCACTTT. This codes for CASSPHLTGRSNNSPLHF.

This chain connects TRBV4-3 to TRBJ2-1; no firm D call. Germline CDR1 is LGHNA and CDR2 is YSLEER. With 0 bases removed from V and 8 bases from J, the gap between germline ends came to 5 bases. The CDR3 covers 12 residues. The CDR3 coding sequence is TGCGCCAGCAGCCAAGATTGGGATGAGCAGTTCTTC. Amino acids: CASSQDWDEQFF.

CDR3 sequence reads: CASTLTSGSRNEQFF. CDR3 DNA sequence: TGTGCCAGCACCTTGACTAGCGGGAGCCGCAATGAGCAGTTCTTC. The gene calls are TRBV6-1 and TRBJ2-1, with 12 bases matching TRBD2. V was clipped by 7 bases and J by 6 bases; unmatched bases: 7. The germline V gene encodes CDR1 MNHNS and CDR2 SASEGT. The CDR3 is 15 amino acids.

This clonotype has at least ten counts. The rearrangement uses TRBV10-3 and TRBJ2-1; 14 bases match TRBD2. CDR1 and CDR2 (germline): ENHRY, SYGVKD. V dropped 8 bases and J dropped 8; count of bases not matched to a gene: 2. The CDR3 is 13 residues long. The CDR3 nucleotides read TGTGCCATCGGGGGACTAGCGGGAGATGAGCAGTTCTTC. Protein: CAIGGLAGDEQFF.

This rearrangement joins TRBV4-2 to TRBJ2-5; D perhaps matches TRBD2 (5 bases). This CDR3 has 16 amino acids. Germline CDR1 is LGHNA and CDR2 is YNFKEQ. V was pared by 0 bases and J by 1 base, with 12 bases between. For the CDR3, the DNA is TGTGCCAGCAGCCAAGATGAACTCGCGGGCCAAGAGACCCAGTACTTC. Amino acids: CASSQDELAGQETQYF.

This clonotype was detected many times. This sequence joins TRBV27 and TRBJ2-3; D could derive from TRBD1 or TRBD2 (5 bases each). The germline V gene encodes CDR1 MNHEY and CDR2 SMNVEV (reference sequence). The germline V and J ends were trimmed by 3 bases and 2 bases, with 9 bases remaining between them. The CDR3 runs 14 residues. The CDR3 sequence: CASSFWGSTDTQYF. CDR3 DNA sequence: TGTGCCAGCAGTTTTTGGGGGTCCACAGATACGCAGTATTTT.

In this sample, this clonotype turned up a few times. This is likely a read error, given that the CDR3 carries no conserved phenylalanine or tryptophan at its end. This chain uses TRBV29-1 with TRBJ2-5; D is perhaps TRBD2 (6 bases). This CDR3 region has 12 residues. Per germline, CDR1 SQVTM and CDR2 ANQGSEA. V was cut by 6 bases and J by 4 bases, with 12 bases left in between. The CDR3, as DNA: TGCAGCGTGGTGGGGGGTGGAGAGACCCAGTACTTG. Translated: CSVVGGGETQYL.

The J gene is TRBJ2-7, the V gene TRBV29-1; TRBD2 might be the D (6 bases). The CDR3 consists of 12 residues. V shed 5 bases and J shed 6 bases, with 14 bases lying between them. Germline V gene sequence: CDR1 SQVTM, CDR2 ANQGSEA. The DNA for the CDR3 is TGCAGCGTTTCGGGACTCAGCTCCGAGCAGTACTTC. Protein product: CSVSGLSSEQYF.

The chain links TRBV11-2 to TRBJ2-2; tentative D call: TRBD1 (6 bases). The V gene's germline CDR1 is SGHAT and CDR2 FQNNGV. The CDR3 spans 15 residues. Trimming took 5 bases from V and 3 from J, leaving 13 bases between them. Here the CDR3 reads CASSGPQGDTGELFF. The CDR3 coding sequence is TGTGCCAGCAGCGGCCCACAGGGCGACACCGGGGAGCTGTTTTTT.

CDR3 loop: CASSTRDREFYGYTF. The DNA of the CDR3 is TGTGCCAGCAGCACCCGTGACAGGGAATTTTATGGCTACACCTTC. This rearrangement joins TRBV28 to TRBJ1-2, with 7 bases fitting TRBD1. The ends lost 6 bases at V and 5 bases at J; junction bases unmatched: 12. The CDR3 totals 15 residues. Germline V CDR1 and CDR2: MDHEN, SYDVKM.

This CDR3 is CACAETDHYEQYF. Here the CDR3 DNA reads TGTGCCTGTGCAGAGACAGACCACTACGAGCAGTACTTC. This chain uses TRBV30 with TRBJ2-7, with a weak D call TRBD1 (5 bases). CDR1 is GTSNPN, CDR2 SVGIG, per germline (reference sequence). V dropped 6 bases and J dropped 3 bases, with 15 bases sitting between them. The CDR3 has 13 residues. Full variable domain (remainder filled in from reference TRBV30 and TRBJ2-7): SQTIHQWPATLVQPVGSPLSLECTVEGTSNPNLYWYRQAAGRGLQLLFYSVGIGQISSEVPQNLSASRPQDRQFILSSKKLLLSDSGFYLCACAETDHYEQYFGPGTRLTVT.

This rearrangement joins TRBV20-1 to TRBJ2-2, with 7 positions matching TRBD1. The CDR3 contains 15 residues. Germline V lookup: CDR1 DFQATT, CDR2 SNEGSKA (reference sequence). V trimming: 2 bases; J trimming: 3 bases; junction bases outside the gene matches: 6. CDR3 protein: CSARIGQAHTGELFF. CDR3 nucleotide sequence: TGCAGTGCTAGAATCGGACAGGCTCACACCGGGGAGCTGTTTTTT.

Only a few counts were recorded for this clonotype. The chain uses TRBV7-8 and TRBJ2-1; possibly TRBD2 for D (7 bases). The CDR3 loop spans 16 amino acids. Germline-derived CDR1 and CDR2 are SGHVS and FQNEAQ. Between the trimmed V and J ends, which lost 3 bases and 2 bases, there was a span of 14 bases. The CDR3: CASSFVGGGPYNEQFF. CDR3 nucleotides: TGTGCCAGCAGCTTTGTGGGGGGGGGGCCCTACAATGAGCAGTTCTTC.